This T cell receptor beta chain comes out of a study of T cells after yellow fever vaccination. Findings and limits, study-wide: The study re-detected most primary-vaccination clones after the booster (about 96% CD4, roughly 85% CD8).

This clonotype was seen at least ten times. The CDR3 is 14 residues long. Germline assignment: CDR1 MNHEY and CDR2 SVGAGI. V was trimmed by 0 bases and J by 1 base, leaving 5 bases between them. Production of TCR cDNA was by 5'RACE template switching, which also added a universal primer site and UMIs. TCRdb re-derived calls from the 5' RACE reads in MiXCR, one entry per CDR3 protein. The profile covers about 13,000 distinct CDR3 sequences, with 4.9% appearing a single time and 51% taken by the ten largest. The chain uses TRBV6-5 and TRBJ2-3; the D is unclear. This TCR was recovered from a man aged 25-40 years who received the YFV17D yellow fever vaccine. The sequences come from PBMCs, either bulk or a sorted T-cell subset (CD4+, CD8+, memory, or dextramer-sorted; not recorded which), collected 45 days after the yellow fever booster vaccination. The CDR3 is CASSYSLGTDTQYF. The DNA of the CDR3 is TGTGCCAGCAGTTACTCGCTTGGCACAGATACGCAGTATTTT.